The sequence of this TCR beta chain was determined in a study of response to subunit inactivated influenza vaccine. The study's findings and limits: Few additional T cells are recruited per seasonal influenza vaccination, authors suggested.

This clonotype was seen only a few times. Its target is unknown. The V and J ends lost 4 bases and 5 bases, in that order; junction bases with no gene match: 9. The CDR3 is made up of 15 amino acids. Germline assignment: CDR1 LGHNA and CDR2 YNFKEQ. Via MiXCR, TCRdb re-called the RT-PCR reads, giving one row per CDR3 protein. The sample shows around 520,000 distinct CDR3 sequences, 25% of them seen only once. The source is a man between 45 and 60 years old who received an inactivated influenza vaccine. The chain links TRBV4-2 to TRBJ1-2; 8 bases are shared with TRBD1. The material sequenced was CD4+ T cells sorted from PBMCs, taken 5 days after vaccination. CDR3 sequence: CASSPGAGGEYGYTF. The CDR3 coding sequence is TGTGCCAGCAGCCCTGGGGCAGGGGGCGAGTATGGCTACACCTTC.